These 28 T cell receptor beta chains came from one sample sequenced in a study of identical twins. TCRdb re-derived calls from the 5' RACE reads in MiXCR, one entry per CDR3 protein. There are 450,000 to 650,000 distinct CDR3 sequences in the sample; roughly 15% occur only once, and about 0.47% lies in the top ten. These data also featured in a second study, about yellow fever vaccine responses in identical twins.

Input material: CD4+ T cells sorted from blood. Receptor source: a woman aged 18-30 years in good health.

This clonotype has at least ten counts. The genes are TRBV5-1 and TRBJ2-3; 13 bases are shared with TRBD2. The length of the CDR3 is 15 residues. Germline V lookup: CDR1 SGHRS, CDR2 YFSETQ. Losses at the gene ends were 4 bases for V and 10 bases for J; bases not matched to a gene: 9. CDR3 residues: CASSVGLAGEGSQYF. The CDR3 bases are TGCGCCAGCAGCGTCGGACTAGCGGGAGAAGGATCGCAGTATTTT. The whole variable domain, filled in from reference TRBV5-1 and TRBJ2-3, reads KAGVTQTPRYLIKTRGQQVTLSCSPISGHRSVSWYQQTPGQGLQFLFEYFSETQRNKGNFPGRFSGRQFSNSRSEMNVSTLELGDSALYLCASSVGLAGEGSQYFGPGTRLTVL.

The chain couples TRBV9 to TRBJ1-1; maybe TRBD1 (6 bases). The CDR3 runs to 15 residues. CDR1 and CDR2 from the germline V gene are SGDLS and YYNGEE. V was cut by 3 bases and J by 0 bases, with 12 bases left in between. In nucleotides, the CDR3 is TGTGCCAGCAGCGCCACGACAGGATTGAACACTGAAGCTTTCTTT. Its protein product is CASSATTGLNTEAFF. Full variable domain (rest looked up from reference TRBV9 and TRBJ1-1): DSGVTQTPKHLITATGQRVTLRCSPRSGDLSVYWYQQSLDQGLQFLIQYYNGEERAKGNILERFSAQQFPDLHSELNLSSLELGDSALYFCASSATTGLNTEAFFGQGTRLTVV.

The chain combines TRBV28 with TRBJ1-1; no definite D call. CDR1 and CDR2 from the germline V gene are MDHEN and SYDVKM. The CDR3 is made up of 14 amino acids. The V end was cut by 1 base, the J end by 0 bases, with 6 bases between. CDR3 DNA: TGTGCCAGCAGTTTATTCGACCTGAACACTGAAGCTTTCTTT. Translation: CASSLFDLNTEAFF.

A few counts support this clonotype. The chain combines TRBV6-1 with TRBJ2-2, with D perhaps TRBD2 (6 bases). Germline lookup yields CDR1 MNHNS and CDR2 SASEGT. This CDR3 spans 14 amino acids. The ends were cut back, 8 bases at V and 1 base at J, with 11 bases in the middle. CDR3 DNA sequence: TGTGCCAGCCTCGGGCGGGAGAACACCGGGGAGCTGTTTTTT. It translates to CASLGRENTGELFF.

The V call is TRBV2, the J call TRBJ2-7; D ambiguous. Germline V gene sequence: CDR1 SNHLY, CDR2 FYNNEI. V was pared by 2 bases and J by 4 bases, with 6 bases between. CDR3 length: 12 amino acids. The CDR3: CASSELSYEQYV. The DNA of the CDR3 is TGTGCCAGCAGTGAATTGAGTTACGAGCAGTACGTC.

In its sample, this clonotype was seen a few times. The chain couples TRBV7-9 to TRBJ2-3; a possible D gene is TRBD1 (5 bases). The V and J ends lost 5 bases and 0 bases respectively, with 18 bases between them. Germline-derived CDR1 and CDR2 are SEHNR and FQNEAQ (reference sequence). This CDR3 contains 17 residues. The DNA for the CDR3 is TGTGCCAGCAGCCCTCCCCTTTGGACACTTAGCACAGATACGCAGTATTTT. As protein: CASSPPLWTLSTDTQYF. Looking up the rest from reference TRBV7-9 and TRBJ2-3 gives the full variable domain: DTGVSQNPRHKITKRGQNVTFRCDPISEHNRLYWYRQTLGQGPEFLTYFQNEAQLEKSRLLSDRFSAERPKGSFSTLEIQRTEQGDSAMYLCASSPPLWTLSTDTQYFGPGTRLTVL.

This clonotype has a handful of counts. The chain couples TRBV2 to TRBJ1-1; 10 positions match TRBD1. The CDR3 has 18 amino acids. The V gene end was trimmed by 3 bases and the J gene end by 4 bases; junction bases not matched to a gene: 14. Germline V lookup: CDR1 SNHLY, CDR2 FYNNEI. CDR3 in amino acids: CASSETGQGSLPGTEAFF. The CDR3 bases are TGTGCCAGCAGTGAGACGGGACAGGGGTCGCTACCTGGCACTGAAGCTTTCTTT.

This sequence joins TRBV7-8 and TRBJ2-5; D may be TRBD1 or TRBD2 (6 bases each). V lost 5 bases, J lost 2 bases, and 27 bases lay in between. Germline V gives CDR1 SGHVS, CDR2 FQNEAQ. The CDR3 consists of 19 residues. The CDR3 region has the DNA TGTGCCAGCAGCCCCGCGATGGGGGGCGTTGCGACAGAACAAGAGACCCAGTACTTC. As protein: CASSPAMGGVATEQETQYF.

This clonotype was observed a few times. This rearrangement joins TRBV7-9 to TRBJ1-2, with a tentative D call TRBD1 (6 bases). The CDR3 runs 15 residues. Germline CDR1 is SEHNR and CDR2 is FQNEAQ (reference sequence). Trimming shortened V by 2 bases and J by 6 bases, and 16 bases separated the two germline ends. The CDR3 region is CASSLRGWGPDGYTF. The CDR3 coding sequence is TGTGCCAGCAGCTTAAGGGGGTGGGGGCCGGATGGCTACACCTTC.

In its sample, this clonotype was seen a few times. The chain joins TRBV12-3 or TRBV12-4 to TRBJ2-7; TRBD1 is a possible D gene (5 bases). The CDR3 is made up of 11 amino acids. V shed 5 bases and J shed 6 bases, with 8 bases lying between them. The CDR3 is CASSPGIEQYF. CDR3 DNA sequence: TGTGCCAGCAGTCCAGGGATCGAGCAGTACTTC.

The CDR3 nucleotides are TGTGCCAGCAGCGCGACAGGCTACAATGAGCAGTTCTTC. Its protein is CASSATGYNEQFF. The chain links TRBV9 to TRBJ2-1; a possible D gene is TRBD1 (6 bases). V was trimmed by 3 bases and J by 3 bases, leaving 7 bases between them. Germline values: CDR1 SGDLS, CDR2 YYNGEE. The CDR3 length is 13 residues.

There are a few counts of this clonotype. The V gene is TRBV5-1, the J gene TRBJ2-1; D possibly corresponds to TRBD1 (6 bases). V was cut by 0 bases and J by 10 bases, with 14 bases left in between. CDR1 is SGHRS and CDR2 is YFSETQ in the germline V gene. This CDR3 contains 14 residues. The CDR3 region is CASSLAPIGTEQFF. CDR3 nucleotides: TGCGCCAGCAGCTTGGCCCCGATCGGGACAGAGCAGTTCTTC.

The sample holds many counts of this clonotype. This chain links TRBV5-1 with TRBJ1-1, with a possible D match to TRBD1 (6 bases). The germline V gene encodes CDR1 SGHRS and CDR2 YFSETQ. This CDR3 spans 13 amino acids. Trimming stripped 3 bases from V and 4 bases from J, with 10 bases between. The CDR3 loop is CASSSGTTTEAFF. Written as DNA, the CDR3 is TGCGCCAGCAGCTCCGGGACAACCACTGAAGCTTTCTTT. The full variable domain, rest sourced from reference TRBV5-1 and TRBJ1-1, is KAGVTQTPRYLIKTRGQQVTLSCSPISGHRSVSWYQQTPGQGLQFLFEYFSETQRNKGNFPGRFSGRQFSNSRSEMNVSTLELGDSALYLCASSSGTTTEAFFGQGTRLTVV.

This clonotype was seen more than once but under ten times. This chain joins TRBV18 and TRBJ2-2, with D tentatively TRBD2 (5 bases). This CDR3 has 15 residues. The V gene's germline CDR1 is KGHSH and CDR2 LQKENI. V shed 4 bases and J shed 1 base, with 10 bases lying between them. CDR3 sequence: CASSRGLENTGELFF. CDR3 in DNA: TGTGCCAGCTCACGCGGACTGGAGAACACCGGGGAGCTGTTTTTT.

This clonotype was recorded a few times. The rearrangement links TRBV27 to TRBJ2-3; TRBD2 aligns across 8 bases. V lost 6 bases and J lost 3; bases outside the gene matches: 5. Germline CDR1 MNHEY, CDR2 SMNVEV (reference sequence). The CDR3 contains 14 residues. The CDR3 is CASRVGGATDTQYF. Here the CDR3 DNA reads TGTGCCAGCAGAGTCGGGGGGGCAACAGATACGCAGTATTTT.

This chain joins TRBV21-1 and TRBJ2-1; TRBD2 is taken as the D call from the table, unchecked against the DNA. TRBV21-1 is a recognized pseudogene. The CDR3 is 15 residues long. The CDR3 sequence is CASSKGDLNYNEQFF. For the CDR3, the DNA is TGTGCCAGCAGCAAAGGGGACTTGAACTACAATGAGCAGTTCTTC.

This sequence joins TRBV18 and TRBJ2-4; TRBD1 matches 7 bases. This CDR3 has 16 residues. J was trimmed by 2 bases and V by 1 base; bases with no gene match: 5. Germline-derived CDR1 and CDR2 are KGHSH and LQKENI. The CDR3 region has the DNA TGTGCCAGCTCACCACAGGGGGCCGGGACCAAAAACATTCAGTACTTC. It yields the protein CASSPQGAGTKNIQYF.

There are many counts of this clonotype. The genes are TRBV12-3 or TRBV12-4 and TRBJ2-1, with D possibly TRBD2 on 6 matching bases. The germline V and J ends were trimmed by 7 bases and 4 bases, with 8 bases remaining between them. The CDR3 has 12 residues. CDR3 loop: CASKRVYNEQFF. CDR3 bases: TGTGCCAGCAAGCGGGTGTACAATGAGCAGTTCTTC.

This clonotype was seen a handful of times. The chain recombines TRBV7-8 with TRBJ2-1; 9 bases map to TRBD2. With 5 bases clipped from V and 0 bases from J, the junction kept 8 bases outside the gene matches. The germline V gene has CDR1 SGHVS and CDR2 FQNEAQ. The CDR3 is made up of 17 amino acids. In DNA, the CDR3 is TGTGCCAGCAGCGCAAGGCATAGCGGGAGCTCCTACAATGAGCAGTTCTTC. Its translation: CASSARHSGSSYNEQFF. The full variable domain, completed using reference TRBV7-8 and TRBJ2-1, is GAGVSQSPRYKVAKRGQDVALRCDPISGHVSLFWYQQALGQGPEFLTYFQNEAQLDKSGLPSDRFFAERPEGSVSTLKIQRTQQEDSAVYLCASSARHSGSSYNEQFFGPGTRLTVL.

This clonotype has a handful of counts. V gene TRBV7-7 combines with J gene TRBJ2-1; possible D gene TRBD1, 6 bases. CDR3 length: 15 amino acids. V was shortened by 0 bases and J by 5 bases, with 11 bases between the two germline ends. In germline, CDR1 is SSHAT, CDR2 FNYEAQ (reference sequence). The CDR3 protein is CASSLAPQGNNEQFF. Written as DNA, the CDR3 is TGTGCCAGCAGCTTAGCTCCACAGGGCAACAATGAGCAGTTCTTC.

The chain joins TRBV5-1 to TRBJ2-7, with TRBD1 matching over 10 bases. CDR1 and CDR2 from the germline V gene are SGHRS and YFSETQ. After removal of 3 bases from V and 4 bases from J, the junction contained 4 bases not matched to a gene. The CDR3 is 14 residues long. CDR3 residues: CASSWGQGHYEQYF. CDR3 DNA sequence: TGCGCCAGCAGCTGGGGACAGGGGCATTACGAGCAGTACTTC.

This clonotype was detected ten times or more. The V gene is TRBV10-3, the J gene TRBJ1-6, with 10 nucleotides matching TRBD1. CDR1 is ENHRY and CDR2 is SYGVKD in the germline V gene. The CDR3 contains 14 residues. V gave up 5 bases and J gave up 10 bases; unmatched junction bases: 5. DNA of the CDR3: TGTGCCATCAGTTTCGACAGGGGGCGATCACCCCTCCACTTT. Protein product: CAISFDRGRSPLHF.

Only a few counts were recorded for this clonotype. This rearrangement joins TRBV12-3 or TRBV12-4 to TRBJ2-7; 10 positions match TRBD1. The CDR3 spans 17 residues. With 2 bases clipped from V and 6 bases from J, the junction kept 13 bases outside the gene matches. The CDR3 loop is CASSLPRGGQGRIEQYF. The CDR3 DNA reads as TGTGCCAGCAGTTTACCCCGGGGGGGACAGGGGAGGATCGAGCAGTACTTC.

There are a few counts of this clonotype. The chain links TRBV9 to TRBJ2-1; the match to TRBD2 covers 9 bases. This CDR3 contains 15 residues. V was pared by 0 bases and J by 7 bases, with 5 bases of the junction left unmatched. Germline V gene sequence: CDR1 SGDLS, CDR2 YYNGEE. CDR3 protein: CASSVAGLATNEQFF. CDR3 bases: TGTGCCAGCAGCGTAGCTGGACTAGCGACTAATGAGCAGTTCTTC.

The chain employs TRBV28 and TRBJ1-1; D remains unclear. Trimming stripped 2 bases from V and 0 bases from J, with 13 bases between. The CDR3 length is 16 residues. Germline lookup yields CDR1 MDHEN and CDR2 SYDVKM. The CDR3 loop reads CASSLGRGRMNTEAFF. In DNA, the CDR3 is TGTGCCAGCAGTTTAGGCCGAGGGAGGATGAACACTGAAGCTTTCTTT.

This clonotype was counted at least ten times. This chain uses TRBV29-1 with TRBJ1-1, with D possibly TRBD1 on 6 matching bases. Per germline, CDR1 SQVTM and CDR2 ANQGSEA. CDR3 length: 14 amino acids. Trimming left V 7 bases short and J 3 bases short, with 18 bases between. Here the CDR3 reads CSARKGGLDTEAFF. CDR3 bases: TGCAGCGCCCGGAAGGGGGGACTGGACACTGAAGCTTTCTTT.

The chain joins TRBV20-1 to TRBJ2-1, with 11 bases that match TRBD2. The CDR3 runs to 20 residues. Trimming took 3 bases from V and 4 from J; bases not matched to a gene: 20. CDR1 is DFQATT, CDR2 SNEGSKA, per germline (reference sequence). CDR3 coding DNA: TGCAGTGCTAGTATCCTCCGACGCACTAGCGGGGGCCTGATGTACAATGAGCAGTTCTTC. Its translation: CSASILRRTSGGLMYNEQFF.

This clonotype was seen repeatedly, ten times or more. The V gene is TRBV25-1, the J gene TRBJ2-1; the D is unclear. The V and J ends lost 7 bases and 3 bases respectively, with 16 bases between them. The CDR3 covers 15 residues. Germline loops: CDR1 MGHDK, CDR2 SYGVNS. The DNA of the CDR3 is TGTGCCAGCAAATCCCTGGGTCCGCTCTACAATGAGCAGTTCTTC. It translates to CASKSLGPLYNEQFF.